The clone carrying this T cell receptor beta chain has just a few counts. No antigen is known for it. V gave up 5 bases and J gave up 0 bases, with 16 bases separating them. Per the germline V gene, CDR1 is MNHNS and CDR2 is SASEGT. This CDR3 spans 16 amino acids. As for time point: persistent/refractory GD, antithyroid drugs over 5 years with positive TRAb. PBMC RNA was the source of the TCR library. The data originate from a study of regulatory T cells in long-lasting Graves disease. Study findings and constraints: Persistent disease preferred TRBV28, TRBJ1-2 and TRBJ2-5. Persistent Graves' patients had lower TCR diversity than newly diagnosed ones. Patients with persistent disease shared 2,500 to 3,500 public clonotypes, outpacing the 966 shared by new patients.

Construction of TCR beta libraries relied on iRepertoire HTBI primers and on Arm-PCR targeting CDR3 regions. In the original analysis: Samples jointly harbored about 62 TRBV and about 15 TRBJ segments. TCRdb reprocessed the multiplex PCR reads with MiXCR, giving one entry per CDR3 protein. The V and J calls come from TCRdb's annotation, not from the publication. The table lists about 660,000 distinct CDR3 sequences, approximately 29% of them singletons, with under 55% in the top ten. The gene calls are TRBV6-1 and TRBJ1-2; possible D gene TRBD1, 6 bases. The sequenced sample was peripheral blood mononuclear cells (PBMCs), obtained when the disease was refractory, from a patient treated with antithyroid drugs. The sequence came from a female donor with Graves disease. The CDR3 bases are TGTGCCAGCAGTCGGACCGGACAGTCAGCTAACTATGGCTACACCTTC. Its protein is CASSRTGQSANYGYTF.